This T cell receptor (beta chain) was identified in a study of cytomegalovirus exposure and HLA in healthy donors. Vbeta (60) and Jbeta (13) primers were used in the PCR. Generated by immunoSEQ multiplex PCR, the TCRdb table keeps only in-frame clones and is missing some. This repertoire shows about 190,000 clones, 74% found once; its top ten account for approximately 3%. Overall study results and limits: Later, an analysis found that common viral pathogens appeared to be linked with several of the most significant clusters. In an earlier analysis, productive rearrangement rates for most beta V segments clustered near 87% or 30%. In vitro assays verified that three CMV-associated chains recognized CMV antigens specifically. Across all donors, roughly uniform sequencing depth was an assumption of the presence/absence analyses.

On this clone itself: Its antigen remains unknown.

Sequenced input: PBMCs. The sequence was collected from a woman in her thirties in good health and CMV-seropositive.

The CDR3 DNA follows: TGTGCCAGCAGCCAGCTGGGGGGGACCGGGGAGCTGTTTTTT. Its protein is CASSQLGGTGELFF. The chain combines TRBV4-2 with TRBJ2-2; 7 nucleotides agree with TRBD2. The CDR3 covers 14 residues. CDR1 and CDR2 from the germline V gene are LGHNA and YNFKEQ. Losses at the gene ends were 3 bases for V and 5 bases for J; bases not matched to a gene: 3.